Below, 20 T cell receptor beta chains from the same sample are listed, as sequenced in a study of regulatory T cells in long-lasting Graves disease (dated by TCRdb to about 2021). The intended sense of this specimen's time point label: newly diagnosed GD, antithyroid drugs for less than 3 months. For both TCR sequencing and RNA sequencing, RNA was extracted from PBMCs using TRIzol. Preparation of the library involved multiplex PCR. Sequencing relied on an Illumina HiSeq 4000. To build TCR beta libraries, CDR3 regions were amplified by Arm-PCR using iRepertoire HTBI primers. TCRdb's own reprocessing of the public reads used fastp at Q25 and MiXCR and kept productive beta chains. Each CDR3 protein appears once, grouped with its most common genes and DNA. Present in this sample are roughly 440,000 distinct CDR3 sequences, about 16% of which were seen just once. The top ten clones comprise roughly 23% of the sample.

The same data also went into a second study, on T cells in Graves' hyperthyroidism and ophthalmopathy.

The starting material was peripheral blood mononuclear cells (PBMCs), obtained at new diagnosis, from a patient treated with antithyroid drugs. These receptors all stem from a woman aged 18-29 years with Graves disease. Donor details come from another sample of the same person, matched by shared clones.

This clonotype was seen repeatedly, ten times or more. This chain joins TRBV5-1 and TRBJ2-3; D is unclear. Trimming pared 5 bases from V and 2 bases from J, leaving 18 bases between. CDR1 is SGHRS and CDR2 is YFSETQ in the germline V gene. The CDR3 contains 16 residues. The CDR3 loop is CASSPTTDGLTDTQYF. CDR3 bases: TGCGCCAGCAGTCCCACAACCGACGGCCTCACAGATACGCAGTATTTT.

As concerns this clonotype: The DNA is left out, because the CDR3 cannot be placed on it with certainty; the CDR3 is given as TCRdb lists it. This chain links TRBV7-2 with TRBJ2-5; TRBD2, as called in the table, went unchecked against the DNA. Germline CDR1 SGHTA, CDR2 FQGNSA. Ends included, the CDR3 has 19 residues. CDR3 amino acids: CASSFYICSASDRQETQYF.

To note about this clonotype: A clone one base away is much larger, so this may be a read error. The chain combines TRBV20-1 with TRBJ2-3; possibly TRBD1 for D (5 bases). Germline CDR1 is DFQATT and CDR2 is SNEGSKA (reference sequence). This CDR3 is 13 amino acids long. The CDR3 reads CSASPTRTGTQYF. Here the CDR3 DNA reads TGCAGTGCTAGCCCAACGCGCACAGGTACGCAGTATTTT.

The rearrangement uses TRBV9 and TRBJ2-7; 7 bases align to TRBD1. Per germline, CDR1 SGDLS and CDR2 YYNGEE. J was trimmed by 0 bases and V by 2 bases; bases with no gene match: 5. The CDR3 length is 15 residues. CDR3 protein: CASSVGQASSYEQYF. The CDR3 region has the DNA TGTGCCAGCAGCGTTGGACAGGCGAGCTCCTACGAGCAGTACTTC.

V is TRBV6-1 and J is TRBJ2-5, with TRBD2 as a possible D gene (7 bases). CDR3 length equals 14 residues. The germline V gene encodes CDR1 MNHNS and CDR2 SASEGT. V dropped 7 bases and J dropped 4 bases, with 16 bases sitting between them. CDR3 nucleotide sequence: TGTGCCAGCATCTTCGGGGGAGGGGGAGAGACCCAGTACTTC. Its translation: CASIFGGGGETQYF.

The J gene is TRBJ2-1, the V gene TRBV11-2, with 8 nucleotides matching TRBD1. The CDR3 length is 15 residues. CDR1 SGHAT and CDR2 FQNNGV come from the germline V gene. V shed 3 bases and J 10 bases; nucleotides not matched to a gene: 11. Here the CDR3 reads CASSFGQGNIYEQFF. The CDR3 bases are TGTGCCAGCAGCTTTGGACAGGGAAATATCTACGAGCAGTTCTTC.

A few counts support this clonotype. The chain is built from TRBV18 and TRBJ1-6, with 9 nucleotides matching TRBD1. V shed 3 bases and J 5 bases; nucleotides not matched to a gene: 8. The CDR3 spans 17 residues. The germline V gene has CDR1 KGHSH and CDR2 LQKENI. This CDR3 reads CASSPLTRTGDNSPLHF. In DNA form, the CDR3 reads TGTGCCAGCTCACCTTTGACCCGGACAGGGGATAATTCACCCCTCCACTTT.

This clonotype was seen many times. V usage is TRBV28 and J usage is TRBJ2-5; TRBD1 might be the D (6 bases). CDR3 size: 16 residues. Trimming took off 5 bases at V and 7 bases at J, with 23 bases between the two ends. Per the germline V gene, CDR1 is MDHEN and CDR2 is SYDVKM. In DNA form, the CDR3 reads TGTGCCAGCAGTAGTCGGGACACGGATTCTAGGGGGACCCAGTACTTC. Translating gives CASSSRDTDSRGTQYF.

This clonotype appeared many times. The V gene is TRBV12-3 or TRBV12-4, the J gene TRBJ1-1, with unresolved D. Trimming shortened V by 5 bases and J by 3 bases, and 10 bases separated the two germline ends. This CDR3 has 13 amino acids. CDR3 in amino acids: CASSPGTYTEAFF. The CDR3 DNA follows: TGTGCCAGCAGTCCGGGTACGTACACTGAAGCTTTCTTT.

The V call is TRBV7-3, the J call TRBJ2-2; maybe TRBD2 (6 bases). The CDR3 runs 15 residues. V gave up 5 bases and J gave up 4 bases, with 14 bases separating them. Germline V gene data show CDR1 as SGHTA and CDR2 as FQGTGA. For the CDR3, the DNA is TGTGCCAGCAGCCCCTTAGCGGAAGTCACCGGGGAGCTGTTTTTT. Its protein is CASSPLAEVTGELFF.

This clonotype is categorized as medium-sized. The V and J genes are TRBV28 and TRBJ1-5; D is unclear. The germline V gene has CDR1 MDHEN and CDR2 SYDVKM. The CDR3 covers 14 residues. V was trimmed by 5 bases and J by 7 bases, leaving 15 bases between them. The CDR3 nucleotides read TGTGCCAGCAGTCCGGACGAACGGGAGCAGCCCCAGCATTTT. Translated: CASSPDEREQPQHF.

This clonotype was seen at least ten times. The rearrangement joins TRBV7-9 to TRBJ2-3; 10 nucleotides align to TRBD1. The V gene's germline CDR1 is SEHNR and CDR2 FQNEAQ (reference sequence). This CDR3 region has 14 residues. J lost 6 bases, V lost 5 bases, and 5 bases had no gene match. DNA for the CDR3: TGTGCCAGCAGCCAGGGACAGGGGTTCGATACGCAGTATTTT. This codes for CASSQGQGFDTQYF.

CDR3 loop: CASSPENTGELFF. The CDR3 DNA sequence: TGCGCCAGCAGCCCAGAGAACACCGGGGAGCTGTTTTTT. The J gene is TRBJ2-2, the V gene TRBV5-1; no definite D call. V lost 4 bases and J lost 1, with 5 bases in between. The germline V gene has CDR1 SGHRS and CDR2 YFSETQ. The CDR3 has 13 residues.

The rearrangement links TRBV5-4 to TRBJ2-1; TRBD2 agrees at 11 bases. V shed 5 bases and J 10 bases; nucleotides not matched to a gene: 17. The CDR3 runs 17 residues. Germline CDR1 reads SGHNT; CDR2 reads YYREEE (reference sequence). This CDR3 is CASSPGGSGRAIDEQFF. The CDR3 DNA is TGTGCCAGCAGTCCGGGGGGTAGCGGGAGGGCCATCGACGAGCAGTTCTTC.

The chain joins TRBV2 to TRBJ1-1; D is undetermined. V was pared by 7 bases and J by 0 bases, with 15 bases between. CDR1 and CDR2 (germline): SNHLY, FYNNEI. The CDR3 is 15 residues long. The CDR3 nucleotides are TGTGCCAGCAAGGGTGGTCTTCCTATGAACACTGAAGCTTTCTTT. This translates into CASKGGLPMNTEAFF.

This clonotype was found many times. V is TRBV7-9 and J is TRBJ2-2, with D possibly being TRBD2 (6 bases). The CDR3 is 16 amino acids. Trimming left V 4 bases short and J 0 bases short, with 12 bases between. Germline CDR1 is SEHNR and CDR2 is FQNEAQ (reference sequence). In DNA form, the CDR3 reads TGTGCCAGCAGCTCCCGACTAGACACGAACACCGGGGAGCTGTTTTTT. It yields the protein CASSSRLDTNTGELFF.

In its sample, this clonotype was seen once. Just one base apart from a much larger clone, this may be a read error. The chain has TRBV4-2 and TRBJ1-2; D gene unclear. Germline-derived CDR1 and CDR2 are LGHNA and YNFKEQ. The CDR3 runs 15 residues. The germline V and J ends were trimmed by 0 bases and 8 bases, with 16 bases remaining between them. The CDR3, as DNA: TGTGCCAGCAGCCAAGATTCCATCGGGTTGGGGGGCTACACCTTC. Protein product: CASSQDSIGLGGYTF.

This clonotype came up a few times. The rearrangement links TRBV7-6 to TRBJ1-3; 9 nucleotides align to TRBD1. CDR1 and CDR2 from the germline V gene are SGHVS and FNYEAQ. CDR3 length equals 15 residues. V lost 5 bases and J lost 1; bases outside the gene matches: 3. The CDR3 loop reads CASSTGGHSGNTIYF. The CDR3 DNA follows: TGTGCCAGCAGCACAGGGGGCCATTCTGGAAACACCATATATTTT.

This clonotype has a count of ten or more. The chain uses TRBV28 and TRBJ2-1; 10 bases map to TRBD1. V lost 7 bases and J lost 3; bases outside the gene matches: 15. The CDR3 has 18 amino acids. CDR1 is MDHEN and CDR2 is SYDVKM in the germline V gene. CDR3 region: CASIFPGQGPGVYNEQFF. CDR3 nucleotide sequence: TGTGCCAGCATCTTTCCGGGACAGGGGCCCGGCGTCTACAATGAGCAGTTCTTC.

In its sample, this clonotype was seen a few times. The chain uses TRBV9 and TRBJ1-2, with a weak D call TRBD1 (6 bases). V was shortened by 3 bases and J by 4 bases, with 13 bases between the two germline ends. The CDR3 consists of 14 residues. The V gene's germline CDR1 is SGDLS and CDR2 YYNGEE. The CDR3 protein is CASSALGTSYGYTF. The CDR3 nucleotides read TGTGCCAGCAGCGCTCTCGGGACATCCTATGGCTACACCTTC.